A single sample gave rise to the 29 T cell receptor beta chains below, sequenced in a study of neurological immune-mediated disorders. Described time point: longitudinal time-point 2. TCRdb redid the calling of the 5' RACE reads with MiXCR, one entry per CDR3 protein. Among about 80,000 distinct CDR3 sequences listed, approximately 5.8% were seen once. Specimen: PBMCs. The receptors here all came from a woman in her sixties with multiple sclerosis.

This clonotype was recorded at least ten times. The V call is TRBV20-1, the J call TRBJ2-5; unclear D gene. V gave up 3 bases and J gave up 3 bases, with 8 bases separating them. This CDR3 has 12 amino acids. The germline gives CDR1 DFQATT, CDR2 SNEGSKA (reference sequence). In DNA form, the CDR3 reads TGCAGTGCTAGTGTGGGGAAAGAGACCCAGTACTTC. It is translated as CSASVGKETQYF.

This clonotype was seen repeatedly, ten times or more. The gene calls are TRBV28 and TRBJ1-1; no clear D gene. V shed 5 bases and J shed 0 bases, with 7 bases lying between them. From germline, CDR1 is MDHEN and CDR2 SYDVKM. The CDR3 extends over 13 amino acids. The CDR3 loop reads CASSLVVNTEAFF. The CDR3 nucleotides are TGTGCCAGCAGTCTGGTGGTGAACACTGAAGCTTTCTTT. Looking up the rest from reference TRBV28 and TRBJ1-1 gives the full variable domain: DVKVTQSSRYLVKRTGEKVFLECVQDMDHENMFWYRQDPGLGLRLIYFSYDVKMKEKGDIPEGYSVSREKKERFSLILESASTNQTSMYLCASSLVVNTEAFFGQGTRLTVV.

This clonotype showed up many times. The V gene is TRBV4-1, the J gene TRBJ2-5; D gene unclear. Germline V gene lookup returns CDR1 MGHRA and CDR2 YSYEKL. The V gene lost 1 base and the J gene lost 4 bases, with 13 bases spanning the gap. The CDR3 extends over 15 amino acids. This CDR3 is CASSQVRTGVETQYF. CDR3 nucleotides: TGCGCCAGCAGCCAAGTCAGGACGGGCGTAGAGACCCAGTACTTC.

This clonotype was seen many times. J is TRBJ1-2 and V is TRBV12-3 or TRBV12-4; no clear D. Trimming took 2 bases from V and 6 from J, leaving 7 bases between them. CDR3 length: 12 residues. The CDR3 loop is CASSLLKNGYTF. The CDR3 bases are TGTGCCAGCAGTTTATTAAAGAATGGCTACACCTTC.

Ten or more counts support this clonotype. This chain joins TRBV7-6 and TRBJ1-6; 9 bases match TRBD1. This CDR3 has 15 amino acids. Germline CDR1 SGHVS, CDR2 FNYEAQ. The trim removed 6 bases at V and 4 bases at J, leaving 4 bases unmatched. CDR3 in amino acids: CASRRDRVYNSPLHF. The CDR3 coding sequence is TGTGCCAGCAGGAGGGACAGGGTATATAATTCACCCCTCCACTTT.

The sample holds many counts of this clonotype. This rearrangement joins TRBV25-1 to TRBJ1-3; tentative D call: TRBD1 (6 bases). CDR3 length: 15 residues. Trimming pared 6 bases from V and 2 bases from J, leaving 14 bases between. Germline V gene sequence: CDR1 MGHDK, CDR2 SYGVNS. CDR3: CASSTTGLAGNTIYF. DNA for the CDR3: TGTGCCAGCAGCACCACAGGGCTAGCTGGAAACACCATATATTTT.

Ten or more counts support this clonotype. The chain recombines TRBV20-1 with TRBJ2-7, with TRBD1 matching over 8 bases. The CDR3 is 15 residues long. The J segment lost 2 bases and the V segment lost 2 bases, leaving 8 bases of the junction unmatched. The germline V gene encodes CDR1 DFQATT and CDR2 SNEGSKA (reference sequence). CDR3 amino acids: CSARQIRDRPYEQYF. DNA of the CDR3: TGCAGTGCTAGACAAATCCGGGACAGGCCCTACGAGCAGTACTTC.

This clonotype appeared many times. J is TRBJ2-1 and V is TRBV20-1; 7 nucleotides agree with TRBD2. CDR1 DFQATT and CDR2 SNEGSKA come from the germline V gene (reference sequence). The V segment lost 6 bases and the J segment 0 bases; nucleotides outside the gene matches: 8. CDR3 length: 15 residues. CDR3 DNA: TGCAGTGCCCCGACCGGGGGGAGCTCCTACAATGAGCAGTTCTTC. Translated: CSAPTGGSSYNEQFF.

The table lists this clonotype with many counts. The rearrangement joins TRBV6-5 to TRBJ1-5; possible D gene TRBD1, 6 bases. The CDR3 is 15 amino acids. Trimming removed 5 bases at V and 2 bases at J, with 13 bases between. CDR1 and CDR2 (germline): MNHEY, SVGAGI. The CDR3 nucleotides are TGTGCCAGCAGTCCTACAGGGATAGGCAATCAGCCCCAGCATTTT. Its translation is CASSPTGIGNQPQHF.

This clonotype was detected only a few times. This chain uses TRBV6-5 with TRBJ2-4, with TRBD1 as a possible D gene (5 bases). Germline V gene lookup returns CDR1 MNHEY and CDR2 SVGAGI. CDR3 length equals 14 residues. V lost 7 bases, J lost 2 bases, and 12 bases lay in between. CDR3 DNA: TGTGCCAGCAATGCCCAGGGTCCCAAAAACATTCAGTACTTC. Its translation: CASNAQGPKNIQYF.

The chain uses TRBV12-3 or TRBV12-4 and TRBJ2-7, with D tentatively TRBD1 (5 bases). V was cut by 2 bases and J by 4 bases, with 15 bases left in between. The CDR3 is 15 residues long. As DNA, the CDR3 is TGTGCCAGCAGTTTAAGCCAGGGAATTTCGTACGAGCAGTACTTC. It codes for CASSLSQGISYEQYF.

This clonotype was observed many times. The CDR3: CASRDLYEQYF. In nucleotides, the CDR3 is TGTGCCAGCAGGGACCTGTACGAGCAGTACTTC. The V call is TRBV6-5, the J call TRBJ2-7; no clear D. CDR1 is MNHEY and CDR2 is SVGAGI in the germline V gene. The CDR3 extends over 11 amino acids. Trimming removed 6 bases at V and 4 bases at J, with 7 bases between.

This clonotype was found a few times. Just one base apart from a much larger clone, this may be a read error. V usage is TRBV25-1 and J usage is TRBJ1-2; D is unclear. The CDR3 spans 13 residues. Trimming removed 3 bases at V and 8 bases at J, with 13 bases between. Germline CDR1 MGHDK, CDR2 SYGVNS. CDR3 sequence (DNA): TGTGCCAGCAGTGATCTCACGATTGGGGGCTACACCTTC. Translating gives CASSDLTIGGYTF.

This clonotype occurred many times. The rearrangement links TRBV20-1 to TRBJ2-1; tentative D call: TRBD2 (7 bases). V shed 1 base and J shed 7 bases, with 23 bases lying between them. Germline V gene data show CDR1 as DFQATT and CDR2 as SNEGSKA (reference sequence). This CDR3 spans 17 amino acids. The CDR3 DNA reads as TGCAGTGCTAGAGCAGTTGGTTCCCCGGGGGGCAGAAATGAGCAGTTCTTC. Translating it yields CSARAVGSPGGRNEQFF.

This clonotype has ten or more counts. The chain links TRBV20-1 to TRBJ1-5; maybe TRBD1 (6 bases). CDR3 length: 16 amino acids. Germline values: CDR1 DFQATT, CDR2 SNEGSKA (reference sequence). V was shortened by 1 base and J by 3 bases, with 16 bases between the two germline ends. CDR3 DNA: TGCAGTGCTAGAGTATCAGGGAGGGGGTACAATCAGCCCCAGCATTTT. Translating gives CSARVSGRGYNQPQHF.

This chain uses TRBV6-2 or TRBV6-3 with TRBJ1-1; no clear D gene. The CDR3 extends over 13 amino acids. Trimming stripped 2 bases from V and 4 bases from J, with 8 bases between. Germline V gene lookup returns CDR1 MNHEY and CDR2 SVGEGT. As DNA, the CDR3 is TGTGCCAGCAGTTACCAACGGGGCACTGAAGCTTTCTTT. It encodes CASSYQRGTEAFF.

Many counts were recorded for this clonotype. The chain couples TRBV20-1 to TRBJ1-3; D might be TRBD1 (6 bases). V lost 1 base to trimming and J lost 3 bases, with 10 bases between them. The CDR3 is 14 residues long. Germline CDR1 is DFQATT and CDR2 is SNEGSKA (reference sequence). CDR3 sequence: CSARVIGGGNTIYF. In DNA, the CDR3 is TGCAGTGCTAGAGTGATAGGGGGTGGAAACACCATATATTTT.

This clonotype has a count of ten or more. Here the CDR3 reads CASSQLSRTGAYEQYF. The CDR3 region has the DNA TGTGCCAGCAGCCAATTATCCCGGACAGGGGCCTACGAGCAGTACTTC. The chain combines TRBV11-2 with TRBJ2-7, with 9 bases identical to TRBD1. Unmatched junction bases numbered 10, after V lost 5 bases and J lost 2 bases. There are 16 residues in the CDR3. Germline CDR1 reads SGHAT; CDR2 reads FQNNGV.

This clonotype was seen more than once but under ten times. V is TRBV5-1 and J is TRBJ2-1; a weak D match, TRBD1 (5 bases). The CDR3 has 12 amino acids. Germline values: CDR1 SGHRS, CDR2 YFSETQ. V was cut by 4 bases and J by 9 bases, with 11 bases left in between. This chain's CDR3 is CASSTGQGEQFF. The CDR3 region has the DNA TGCGCCAGCAGCACCGGACAAGGTGAGCAGTTCTTC.

This clonotype was found many times. The V call is TRBV3-1, the J call TRBJ2-7; 8 nucleotides align to TRBD1. Germline trimming cut 4 bases from V and 2 bases from J; bases unmatched to any gene: 10. The CDR3 loop spans 16 amino acids. Germline V gene lookup returns CDR1 LGHDT and CDR2 YNNKEL (reference sequence). The CDR3 loop is CASSRDHRTGTYEQYF. Written as DNA, the CDR3 is TGTGCCAGCAGCCGGGACCACAGGACAGGGACCTACGAGCAGTACTTC.

V gene TRBV7-2 combines with J gene TRBJ1-4, with 11 bases fitting TRBD1. J lost 5 bases, V lost 2 bases, and 4 bases had no gene match. The CDR3 consists of 16 residues. Germline values: CDR1 SGHTA, CDR2 FQGNSA. CDR3 bases: TGTGCCAGCAGCTTATCCCGGGACAGGGGGAATGAAAAACTGTTTTTT. This codes for CASSLSRDRGNEKLFF.

This clonotype was recorded many times. The rearrangement joins TRBV7-9 to TRBJ2-7, with D possibly being TRBD1 (6 bases). V shed 2 bases and J shed 6 bases, with 8 bases lying between them. Germline CDR1 is SEHNR and CDR2 is FQNEAQ (reference sequence). The CDR3 spans 12 residues. The CDR3 region is CASSLTGFEQYF. The CDR3 DNA reads TGTGCCAGCAGCTTAACAGGGTTCGAGCAGTACTTC.

The gene calls are TRBV12-3 or TRBV12-4 and TRBJ1-5; 8 bases line up with TRBD1. This CDR3 is 18 amino acids long. The junction had 8 bases not matched to a gene; V was cut back by 1 base and J by 0 bases. The CDR3 here is CASSLVQGGRYSNQPQHF. For the CDR3, the DNA is TGTGCCAGCAGTTTAGTACAGGGGGGAAGATATAGCAATCAGCCCCAGCATTTT.

The sample holds many counts of this clonotype. Its ends do not fully match the called genes, so a read error is possible. The chain recombines TRBV6-5 with TRBJ2-1, with D maybe TRBD2 (5 bases). Germline assignment: CDR1 MNHEY and CDR2 SVGAGI. CDR3 length: 15 residues. CDR3 protein: CASSYGGGYYNERFF. For the CDR3, the DNA is TGTGCCAGCAGTTACGGTGGCGGGTATTACAATGAGCGGTTCTTC.

Of note for this clonotype: A read error may be the cause here, since a much bigger clone is one base away. The rearrangement links TRBV18 to TRBJ1-2, with a possible D match to TRBD1 (5 bases). This CDR3 region has 15 residues. V lost 3 bases to trimming and J lost 8 bases, with 19 bases between them. Looked up from germline, CDR1 is KGHSH and CDR2 is LQKENI. DNA for the CDR3: TGTGCCAGCTCACCTCAGAGGTACAGGCTAGGAGGCTACACCTTC. Amino acids: CASSPQRYRLGGYTF.

This clonotype was recorded at least ten times. The chain recombines TRBV20-1 with TRBJ1-1; D unresolved. Germline values: CDR1 DFQATT, CDR2 SNEGSKA (reference sequence). This CDR3 region has 14 residues. V gave up 3 bases and J gave up 0 bases, with 11 bases separating them. The CDR3 nucleotides are TGCAGTGCTAGTGTCTCGCCTCTGAACACTGAAGCTTTCTTT. The encoded protein is CSASVSPLNTEAFF.

This chain joins TRBV20-1 and TRBJ2-3; tentatively, D is TRBD1 or TRBD2 (5 bases each). Germline values: CDR1 DFQATT, CDR2 SNEGSKA (reference sequence). V was clipped by 3 bases and J by 11 bases, with 18 bases between them. This CDR3 has 13 amino acids. The CDR3 DNA sequence: TGCAGTGCTAGCGGCAGTGCTTTGGGGGAGCAGTATTTT. Amino acids: CSASGSALGEQYF.

This clonotype was found many times. This rearrangement joins TRBV7-9 to TRBJ1-1, with D tentatively TRBD1 (5 bases). The germline V gene has CDR1 SEHNR and CDR2 FQNEAQ (reference sequence). V lost 5 bases, J lost 0 bases, and 16 bases lay in between. This CDR3 has 16 amino acids. CDR3 sequence reads: CASSPAGRTMNTEAFF. DNA of the CDR3: TGTGCCAGCAGCCCTGCGGGGCGAACCATGAACACTGAAGCTTTCTTT.

This clonotype was seen many times. The V call is TRBV6-7, the J call TRBJ1-5; D gene uncertain. TRBV6-7 carries the ORF label, with uncertain function. The CDR3 consists of 13 residues. Trimming cost V 7 bases and J 4 bases, with 11 bases left between them. CDR3 sequence reads: CASTVRGNQPQHF. The CDR3 DNA reads as TGTGCCAGCACGGTCAGAGGAAATCAGCCCCAGCATTTT.